This is a list of T cell receptor beta chains from one sample in a study of control samples from healthy donors and cancer patients. TCRdb's table, derived via immunoSEQ multiplex PCR, lists solely in-frame clones and lacks some. The sample lists around 90,000 clones, over 75% occurring once. The specimen was blood. The receptors shown here come from a woman in her 40s in good health. Each CDR3 is given with its conserved first and last residue. Fields, in order: clone size, V gene, J gene, D gene, CDR3 protein, CDR3 DNA. D genes are given only for firm matches. Where a row states a size, it is once, few, many or the class of an expanded clone; other rows omit it.

abundance: -
v_gene: TRBV6-4
j_gene: TRBJ2-3
d_gene: TRBD1
CDR3aa: CASGEGTGKDTQYF
CDR3nt: TGTGCCAGCGGAGAAGGGACAGGGAAAGATACGCAGTATTTT

abundance: -
v_gene: TRBV6-1
j_gene: TRBJ2-1
d_gene: TRBD1
CDR3aa: CASSGGRTGSLSSYNEQFF
CDR3nt: TGTGCCAGCAGTGGCGGGCGGACAGGGTCCTTAAGCTCCTACAATGAGCAGTTCTTC

abundance: -
v_gene: TRBV15
j_gene: TRBJ1-2
d_gene: TRBD1
CDR3aa: CATSRITGVNYGYTF
CDR3nt: TGTGCCACCAGCAGGATAACAGGGGTTAACTATGGCTACACCTTC

abundance: few
v_gene: TRBV7-2
j_gene: TRBJ2-2
d_gene: TRBD1
CDR3aa: CASSLDPQGARTGELFF
CDR3nt: TGTGCCAGCAGCTTAGACCCACAGGGGGCACGTACCGGGGAGCTGTTTTTT

abundance: few
v_gene: TRBV5-1
j_gene: TRBJ2-7
d_gene: TRBD1
CDR3aa: CASSAGQGAYEQYF
CDR3nt: TGCGCCAGCTCTGCGGGACAGGGGGCCTACGAGCAGTACTTC

abundance: -
v_gene: TRBV6-5
j_gene: TRBJ2-7
d_gene: -
CDR3aa: CASSLDPEGGGEQYF
CDR3nt: TGTGCCAGCAGTCTGGATCCGGAGGGGGGGGGCGAGCAGTACTTC

abundance: -
v_gene: TRBV4-1
j_gene: TRBJ1-6
d_gene: -
CDR3aa: CASSLRGQLDSPLHF
CDR3nt: TGCGCCAGCAGCCTAAGAGGACAACTGGATTCACCCCTCCACTTT

abundance: -
v_gene: TRBV6-5
j_gene: TRBJ2-1
d_gene: TRBD1
CDR3aa: CASRLGQFYNEQFF
CDR3nt: TGTGCCAGCAGGTTGGGACAGTTCTACAATGAGCAGTTCTTC

abundance: -
v_gene: TRBV7-2
j_gene: TRBJ2-5
d_gene: TRBD2
CDR3aa: CASSLAGGETQYF
CDR3nt: TGTGCCAGCAGCTTAGCGGGGGGGGAGACCCAGTACTTC

abundance: -
v_gene: TRBV9
j_gene: TRBJ2-1
d_gene: TRBD2
CDR3aa: CASSEGLAWVLNEQFF
CDR3nt: TGTGCCAGCAGCGAGGGACTAGCTTGGGTTTTGAATGAGCAGTTCTTC

abundance: -
v_gene: TRBV7-2
j_gene: TRBJ1-2
d_gene: -
CDR3aa: CASSLGTNYGYTF
CDR3nt: TGTGCCAGCAGCTTAGGGACAAACTATGGCTACACCTTC

abundance: -
v_gene: TRBV18
j_gene: TRBJ2-1
d_gene: TRBD1
CDR3aa: CASSPRDREWNEQFF
CDR3nt: TGTGCCAGCTCACCCCGGGACAGGGAATGGAATGAGCAGTTCTTC

abundance: -
v_gene: TRBV12-5
j_gene: TRBJ2-1
d_gene: TRBD2
CDR3aa: CASGLSGDEQFF
CDR3nt: TGTGCTAGTGGTTTGAGCGGGGACGAGCAGTTCTTC

abundance: -
v_gene: TRBV5-6
j_gene: TRBJ2-2
d_gene: TRBD1
CDR3aa: CASSRRGQGDTGELFF
CDR3nt: TGTGCCAGCAGCAGGAGAGGACAGGGTGACACCGGGGAGCTGTTTTTT

abundance: -
v_gene: TRBV6-5
j_gene: TRBJ1-2
d_gene: -
CDR3aa: CASSSTFDRNYGYTF
CDR3nt: TGTGCCAGCAGTTCTACCTTCGACAGAAACTATGGCTACACCTTC

abundance: few
v_gene: TRBV12-5
j_gene: TRBJ1-6
d_gene: TRBD1
CDR3aa: CASGLGQGNSPLHF
CDR3nt: TGTGCTAGTGGTTTGGGACAGGGTAATTCACCCCTCCACTTT

abundance: -
v_gene: TRBV21-1
j_gene: TRBJ1-6
d_gene: -
CDR3aa: CASLIIRVSPLHF
CDR3nt: TGTGCCAGCCTGATTATCAGGGTTTCACCCCTCCACTTT

abundance: once
v_gene: TRBV30
j_gene: TRBJ1-6
d_gene: -
CDR3aa: CAWSERVETPLHF
CDR3nt: TGTGCCTGGAGTGAAAGGGTAGAGACACCCCTCCACTTT

abundance: -
v_gene: TRBV30
j_gene: TRBJ1-4
d_gene: TRBD1
CDR3aa: CAWSKGALNEKLFF
CDR3nt: TGTGCCTGGAGTAAGGGGGCGCTTAATGAAAAACTGTTTTTT

abundance: -
v_gene: TRBV11-3
j_gene: TRBJ1-2
d_gene: TRBD1
CDR3aa: CASSYRGLNYGYTF
CDR3nt: TGTGCCAGCAGCTACAGGGGGCTTAACTATGGCTACACCTTC

abundance: -
v_gene: TRBV2
j_gene: TRBJ2-7
d_gene: TRBD1
CDR3aa: CASSEGGQGSYEQYF
CDR3nt: TGTGCCAGCAGTGAAGGAGGACAGGGAAGCTACGAGCAGTACTTC

abundance: -
v_gene: TRBV27
j_gene: TRBJ2-7
d_gene: TRBD1
CDR3aa: CASSPGTGGAVQYF
CDR3nt: TGTGCCAGCAGTCCCGGGACAGGGGGCGCGGTGCAGTACTTC